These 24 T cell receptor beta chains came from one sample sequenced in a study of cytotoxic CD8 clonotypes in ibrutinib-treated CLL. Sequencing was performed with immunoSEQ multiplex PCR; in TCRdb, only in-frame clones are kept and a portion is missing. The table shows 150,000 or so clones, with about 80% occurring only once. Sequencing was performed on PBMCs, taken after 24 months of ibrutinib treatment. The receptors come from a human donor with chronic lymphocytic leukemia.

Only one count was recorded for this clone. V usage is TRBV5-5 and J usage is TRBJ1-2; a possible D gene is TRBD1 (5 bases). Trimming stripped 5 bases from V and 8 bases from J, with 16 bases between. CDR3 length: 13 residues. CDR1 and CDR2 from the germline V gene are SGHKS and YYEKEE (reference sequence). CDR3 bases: TGTGCCAGCAGGGCGGCTACCCCAGGGGGCTACACCTTC. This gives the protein CASRAATPGGYTF.

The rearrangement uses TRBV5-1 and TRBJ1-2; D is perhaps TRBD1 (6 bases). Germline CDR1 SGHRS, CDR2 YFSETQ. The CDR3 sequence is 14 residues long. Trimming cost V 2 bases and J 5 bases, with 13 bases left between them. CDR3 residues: CASSFGGAGYGYTF. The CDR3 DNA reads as TGCGCCAGCAGCTTCGGGGGCGCGGGTTATGGCTACACCTTC.

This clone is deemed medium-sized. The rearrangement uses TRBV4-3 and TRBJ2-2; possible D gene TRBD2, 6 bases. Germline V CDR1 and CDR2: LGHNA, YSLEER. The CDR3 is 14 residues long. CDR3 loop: CGTRPEGDSGELFF. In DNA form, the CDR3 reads TGCGGCACCCGCCCTGAAGGGGACTCCGGGGAGCTGTTTTTT.

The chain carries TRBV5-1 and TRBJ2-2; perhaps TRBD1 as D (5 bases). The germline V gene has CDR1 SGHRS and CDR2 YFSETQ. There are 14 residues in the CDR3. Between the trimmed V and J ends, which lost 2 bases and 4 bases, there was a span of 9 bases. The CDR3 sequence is CASSFDSATGELFF. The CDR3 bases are TGCGCCAGCAGCTTCGACAGCGCCACCGGGGAGCTGTTTTTT.

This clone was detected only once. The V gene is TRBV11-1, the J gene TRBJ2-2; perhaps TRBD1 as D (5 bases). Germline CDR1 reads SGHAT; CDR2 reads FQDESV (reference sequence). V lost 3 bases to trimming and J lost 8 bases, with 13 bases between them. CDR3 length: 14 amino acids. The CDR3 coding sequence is TGTGCCAGCAGCTTCAAACAGGATGTTGGGGAGCTGTTTTTT. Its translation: CASSFKQDVGELFF.

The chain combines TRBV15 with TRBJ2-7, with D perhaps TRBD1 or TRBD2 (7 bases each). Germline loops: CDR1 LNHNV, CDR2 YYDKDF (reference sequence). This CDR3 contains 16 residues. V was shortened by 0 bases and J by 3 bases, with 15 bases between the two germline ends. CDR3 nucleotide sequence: TGTGCCACCAGCAGAGATCAAGCGGGGACAGTCTACGAGCAGTACTTC. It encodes CATSRDQAGTVYEQYF.

CDR3 loop: CASSPRGTGVGLNTEAFF. The CDR3 nucleotides are TGTGCCAGCAGCCCTCGAGGGACAGGGGTGGGATTGAACACTGAAGCTTTCTTT. The V call is TRBV5-5, the J call TRBJ1-1, with TRBD1 matching over 10 bases. V was pared by 4 bases and J by 0 bases, with 12 bases of the junction left unmatched. The CDR3 spans 18 residues. Germline V CDR1 and CDR2: SGHKS, YYEKEE (reference sequence). Combining the CDR3 with reference TRBV5-5 and TRBJ1-1 gives the whole variable domain DAGVTQSPTHLIKTRGQQVTLRCSPISGHKSVSWYQQVLGQGPQFIFQYYEKEERGRGNFPDRFSARQFPNYSSELNVNALLLGDSALYLCASSPRGTGVGLNTEAFFGQGTRLTVV.

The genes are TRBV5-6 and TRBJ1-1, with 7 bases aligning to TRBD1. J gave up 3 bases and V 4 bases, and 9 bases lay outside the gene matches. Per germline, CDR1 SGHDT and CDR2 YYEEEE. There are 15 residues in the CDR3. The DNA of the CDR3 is TGTGCCAGCAGCATCGGGACAGACACCTACACTGAAGCTTTCTTT. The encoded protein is CASSIGTDTYTEAFF. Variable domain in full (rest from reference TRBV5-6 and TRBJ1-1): DAGVTQSPTHLIKTRGQQVTLRCSPKSGHDTVSWYQQALGQGPQFIFQYYEEEERQRGNFPDRFSGHQFPNYSSELNVNALLLGDSALYLCASSIGTDTYTEAFFGQGTRLTVV.

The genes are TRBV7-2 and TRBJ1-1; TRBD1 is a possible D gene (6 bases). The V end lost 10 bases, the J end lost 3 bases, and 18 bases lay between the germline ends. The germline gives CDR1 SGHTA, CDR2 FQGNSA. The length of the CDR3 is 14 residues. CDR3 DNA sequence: TGTGCCACCAGAAGGGGGGGTTTGGACACTGAAGCTTTCTTT. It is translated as CATRRGGLDTEAFF.

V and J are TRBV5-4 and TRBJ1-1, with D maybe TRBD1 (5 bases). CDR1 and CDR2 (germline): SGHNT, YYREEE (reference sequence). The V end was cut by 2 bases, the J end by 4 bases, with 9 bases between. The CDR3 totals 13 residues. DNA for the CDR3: TGTGCCAGCAGCTTTCAGGGTGGCACTGAAGCTTTCTTT. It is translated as CASSFQGGTEAFF.

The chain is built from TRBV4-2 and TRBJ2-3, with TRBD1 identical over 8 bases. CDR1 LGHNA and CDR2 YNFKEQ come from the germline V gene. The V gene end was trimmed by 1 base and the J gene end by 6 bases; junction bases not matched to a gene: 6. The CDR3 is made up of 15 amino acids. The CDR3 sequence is CASSQGQGRVDTQYF. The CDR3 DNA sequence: TGTGCCAGCAGCCAAGGACAGGGGAGAGTCGATACGCAGTATTTT.

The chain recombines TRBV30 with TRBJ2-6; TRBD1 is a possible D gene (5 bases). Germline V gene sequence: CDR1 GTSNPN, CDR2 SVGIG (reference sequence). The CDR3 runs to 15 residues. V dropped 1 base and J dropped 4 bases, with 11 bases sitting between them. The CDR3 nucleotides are TGTGCCTGGAGTGCAGGGTCCGCAGGGGCCAACGTCCTGACTTTC. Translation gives CAWSAGSAGANVLTF.

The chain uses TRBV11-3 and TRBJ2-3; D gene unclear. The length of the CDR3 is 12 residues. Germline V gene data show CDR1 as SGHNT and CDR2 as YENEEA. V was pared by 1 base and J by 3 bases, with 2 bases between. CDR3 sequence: CASSLGTDTQYF. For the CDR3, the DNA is TGTGCCAGCAGCTTAGGAACAGATACGCAGTATTTT.

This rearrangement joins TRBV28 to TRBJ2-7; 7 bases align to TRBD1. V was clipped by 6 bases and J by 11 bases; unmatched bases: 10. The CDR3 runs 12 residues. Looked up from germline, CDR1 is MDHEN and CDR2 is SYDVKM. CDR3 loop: CASSYRQGREYF. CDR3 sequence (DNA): TGTGCCAGCAGCTACAGACAGGGTAGGGAGTACTTC.

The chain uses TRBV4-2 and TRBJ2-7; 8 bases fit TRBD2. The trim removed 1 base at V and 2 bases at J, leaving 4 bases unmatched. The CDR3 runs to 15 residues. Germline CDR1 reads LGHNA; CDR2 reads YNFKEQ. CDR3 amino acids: CASSQVSGMTYEQYF. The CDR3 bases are TGTGCCAGCAGCCAAGTTAGCGGGATGACCTACGAGCAGTACTTC.

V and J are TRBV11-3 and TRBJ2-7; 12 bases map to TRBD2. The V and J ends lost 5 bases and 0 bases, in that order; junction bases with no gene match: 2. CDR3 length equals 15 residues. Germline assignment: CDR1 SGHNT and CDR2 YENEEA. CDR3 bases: TGTGCCAGCAGCCCGACTAGCGGGAGCTCCTACGAGCAGTACTTC. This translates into CASSPTSGSSYEQYF. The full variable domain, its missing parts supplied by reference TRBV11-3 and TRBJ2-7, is EAGVVQSPRYKIIEKKQPVAFWCNPISGHNTLYWYLQNLGQGPELLIRYENEEAVDDSQLPKDRFSAERLKGVDSTLKIQPAELGDSAVYLCASSPTSGSSYEQYFGPGTRLTVT.

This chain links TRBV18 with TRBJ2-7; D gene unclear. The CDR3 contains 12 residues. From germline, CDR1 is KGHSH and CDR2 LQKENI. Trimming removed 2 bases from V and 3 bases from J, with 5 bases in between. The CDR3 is CASSPNHYEQYF. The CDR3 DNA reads TGTGCCAGCTCACCAAACCACTACGAGCAGTACTTC.

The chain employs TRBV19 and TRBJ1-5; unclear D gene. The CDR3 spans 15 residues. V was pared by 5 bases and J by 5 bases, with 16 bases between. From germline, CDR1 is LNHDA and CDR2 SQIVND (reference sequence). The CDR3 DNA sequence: TGTGCCAGTAGTTCCCAGACGAGATATTATCAGCCCCAGCATTTT. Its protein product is CASSSQTRYYQPQHF.

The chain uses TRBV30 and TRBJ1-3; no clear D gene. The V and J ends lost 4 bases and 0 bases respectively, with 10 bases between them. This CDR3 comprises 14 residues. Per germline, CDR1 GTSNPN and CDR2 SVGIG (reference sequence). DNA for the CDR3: TGTGCCTGGACACTTTTCATCTCTGGAAACACCATATATTTT. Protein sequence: CAWTLFISGNTIYF.

CDR3 in amino acids: CASSPGQGALGTEAFF. The CDR3 bases are TGCGCCAGCAGCCCCGGACAGGGGGCGCTAGGCACTGAAGCTTTCTTT. The rearrangement uses TRBV5-1 and TRBJ1-1; 11 nucleotides line up with TRBD1. Losses at the gene ends were 4 bases for V and 4 bases for J; bases not matched to a gene: 9. The CDR3 has 16 amino acids. Germline CDR1 and CDR2: SGHRS and YFSETQ.

In DNA form, the CDR3 reads TGTGCCTGGAGTGTACATCGGACTAGCGGGAGCCCAGATACGCAGTATTTT. Amino acid sequence: CAWSVHRTSGSPDTQYF. The gene calls are TRBV30 and TRBJ2-3; 13 positions agree with TRBD2. The CDR3 totals 17 residues. V lost 0 bases to trimming and J lost 4 bases; unmatched junction nucleotides: 7. The germline CDR1 and CDR2 sequences are GTSNPN and SVGIG (reference sequence).

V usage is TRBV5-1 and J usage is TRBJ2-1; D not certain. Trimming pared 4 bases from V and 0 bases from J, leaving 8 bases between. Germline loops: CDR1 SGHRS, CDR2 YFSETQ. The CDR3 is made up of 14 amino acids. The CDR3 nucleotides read TGCGCCAGCAGCGACCGGAGCTCCTACAATGAGCAGTTCTTC. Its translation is CASSDRSSYNEQFF.

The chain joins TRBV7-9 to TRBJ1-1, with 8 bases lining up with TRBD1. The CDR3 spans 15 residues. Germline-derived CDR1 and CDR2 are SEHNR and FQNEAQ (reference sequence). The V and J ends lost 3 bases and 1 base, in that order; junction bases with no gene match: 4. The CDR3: CASSFIGTGNTEAFF. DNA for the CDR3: TGTGCCAGCAGCTTCATCGGGACAGGGAACACTGAAGCTTTCTTT.

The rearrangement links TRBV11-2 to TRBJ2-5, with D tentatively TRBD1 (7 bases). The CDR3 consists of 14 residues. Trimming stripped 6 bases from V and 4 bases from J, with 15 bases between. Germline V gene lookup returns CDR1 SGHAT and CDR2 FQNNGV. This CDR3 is CASSFAGGGETQYF. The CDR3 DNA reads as TGTGCCAGCAGTTTCGCAGGGGGAGGAGAGACCCAGTACTTC.